This T cell receptor (beta chain) was recorded in a study of blood T cell repertoires in COVID-19. Study summary: There were acute and convalescent COVID-19 samples, and they came from the United States, Italy and Spain. T cells, B-cell-depleted T cells, or PBMCs provided the cDNA or gDNA that served as material.

Seattle cases were enrolled at active infection and followed longitudinally. Per the original methods: Estimates of nucleated cell counts were drawn from the amplification of reference gene primers. The data were produced by immunoSEQ multiplex PCR, yet TCRdb's version contains in-frame clones alone and is incomplete. That table furnishes V, J and clone size, whereas the DNA furnished D and trimming. The sample shows about 56,000 clones, 89% of them seen only once. The clonotype comes from a woman between 55 and 75 years old with COVID-19, enrolled during active disease. Sequenced material: peripheral blood.

Written as DNA, the CDR3 is TGTGCCAGCAGTAAGACTAGCGGCGCCCAGAATGAGCAGTTCTTC. This encodes CASSKTSGAQNEQFF. V and J are TRBV6-5 and TRBJ2-1, with 9 bases matching TRBD2. The CDR3 contains 15 residues. V trimming: 5 bases; J trimming: 7 bases; junction bases outside the gene matches: 9. CDR1 and CDR2 from the germline V gene are MNHEY and SVGAGI.